The clone carrying this T cell receptor (beta chain) was counted a few times. Its antigen remains unknown. This specimen belongs to a study of CD8 T cells in Susac syndrome. Study-wide results and caveats: An acknowledgment was made by the study that its TCR sequencing and HLA analysis involved relatively few individuals.

Random hexamers served to reverse transcribe about 0.5 to 1 ug RNA. Amplification of TCR beta CDR3 across 54 Vbeta and 13 Jbeta was performed with immunoSEQ multiplex PCR. One entry per CDR3 protein results from TCRdb running MiXCR on the immunoSEQ multiplex PCR reads. This table holds about 140,000 distinct CDR3 sequences, approximately 95% found once. CDR3 length equals 15 residues. V lost 0 bases, J lost 5 bases, and 13 bases lay in between. Germline loops: CDR1 SGHAT, CDR2 FQNNGV. Controls were healthy donors chosen to match patients in age and sex. Bulk CD8+ and CD4+ cells came from magnetic negative isolation; CD8+ TEMRA by FACS.

The rearrangement joins TRBV11-2 to TRBJ1-2, with a possible D match to TRBD1 (5 bases). This TCR derives from a human donor in good health. Input material: CD4+ T cells from PBMCs. The CDR3 region is CASSLDLWDWYGYTF. The DNA for the CDR3 is TGTGCCAGCAGCTTAGATCTATGGGACTGGTATGGCTACACCTTC.